The 4 T cell receptor beta chains below come from one sample, sequenced in a study of blood T cell repertoires in COVID-19. Repertoires were generated with immunoSEQ multiplex PCR, while TCRdb's copy carries only in-frame clones and drops some. The table has fewer than 200,000 clones, 82% seen once; the top ten hold roughly 20%. Material: PBMCs or T cells enriched from blood (not recorded which). Every receptor here comes from a man between 60 and 70 years old who had recovered from COVID-19.

This chain connects TRBV14 to TRBJ1-4; maybe TRBD1 (5 bases). Germline CDR1 is SGHDN and CDR2 is FVKESK. The CDR3 runs to 16 residues. The ends were cut back, 1 base at V and 0 bases at J, with 9 bases in the middle. The CDR3 nucleotides are TGTGCCAGCAGCCAAGTCAGGGTATCAACTAATGAAAAACTGTTTTTT. This gives the protein CASSQVRVSTNEKLFF.

The rearrangement links TRBV3-1 (or the pseudogene TRBV3-2) to TRBJ1-3; D gene uncertain. V lost 4 bases to trimming and J lost 0 bases, with 16 bases between them. The germline V gene has CDR1 LGHDT and CDR2 YNNKEL (reference sequence). The CDR3 sequence is 17 residues long. The CDR3 DNA reads as TGTGCCAGCAGCCTGGACGGAGGCTCCCTCTCTGGAAACACCATATATTTT. This encodes CASSLDGGSLSGNTIYF.

This clone appeared a single time. The rearrangement joins TRBV2 to TRBJ2-1; a weak D match, TRBD1 (6 bases). Between the trimmed V and J ends, which lost 7 bases and 0 bases, there was a span of 16 bases. The CDR3 is made up of 16 amino acids. CDR1 and CDR2 from the germline V gene are SNHLY and FYNNEI. The CDR3 DNA reads as TGTGCCAGCATGATATCTGGACAGCGCTCCTACAATGAGCAGTTCTTC. Translating gives CASMISGQRSYNEQFF.

V is TRBV28 and J is TRBJ1-2, with 7 bases aligning to TRBD1. Germline CDR1 is MDHEN and CDR2 is SYDVKM. J was trimmed by 0 bases and V by 5 bases; bases with no gene match: 15. The CDR3 has 18 residues. CDR3 sequence: CASSPLDRAKEANYGYTF. The CDR3 DNA reads TGTGCCAGCAGTCCCCTCGACAGGGCGAAGGAGGCTAACTATGGCTACACCTTC.